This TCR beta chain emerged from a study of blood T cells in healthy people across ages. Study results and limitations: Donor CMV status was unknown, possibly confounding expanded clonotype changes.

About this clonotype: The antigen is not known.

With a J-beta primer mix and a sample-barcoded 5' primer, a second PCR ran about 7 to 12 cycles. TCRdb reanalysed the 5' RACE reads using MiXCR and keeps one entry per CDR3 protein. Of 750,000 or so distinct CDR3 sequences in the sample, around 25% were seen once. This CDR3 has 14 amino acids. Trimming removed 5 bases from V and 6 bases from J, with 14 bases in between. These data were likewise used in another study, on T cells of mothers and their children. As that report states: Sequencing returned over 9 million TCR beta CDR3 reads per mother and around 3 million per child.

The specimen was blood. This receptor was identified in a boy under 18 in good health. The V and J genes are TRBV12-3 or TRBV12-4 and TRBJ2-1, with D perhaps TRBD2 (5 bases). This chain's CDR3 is CASSQSPEGNEQFF. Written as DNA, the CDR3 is TGTGCCAGCAGTCAGAGCCCAGAGGGCAATGAGCAGTTCTTC.